These 7 T cell receptor beta chains share one sample of origin, sequenced in a study of human CD8 memory T cell subsets. Libraries of TCR beta chains were produced by 5' RACE (UMI-labeled). TCRdb processed the 5' RACE reads again and assigns one entry to each CDR3 protein, with no DNA. This sample's table has thousands of distinct CDR3 sequences. Sequenced material: CD8+ effector memory T cells (TEM) sorted from PBMCs. The subset is: effector memory CD8 T cells, CCR7- CD45RO+ CD95+. These receptors all come from a human donor in good health.

J is TRBJ2-1 and V is TRBV6-5; TCRdb calls TRBD1, which cannot be checked without DNA. CDR1 is MNHEY and CDR2 is SVGAGI in the germline V gene. This CDR3 is 13 amino acids long. The CDR3 is CASSSGEANEQFF.

V is TRBV20-1 and J is TRBJ1-2; TCRdb indicates TRBD1, and absent DNA this call remains unverified. The germline V gene encodes CDR1 DFQATT and CDR2 SNEGSKA (reference sequence). The length of the CDR3 is 15 residues. Here the CDR3 reads CSAREGDRVVSGYTF.

The chain combines TRBV28 with TRBJ2-1; the D call of TRBD1 rests on TCRdb alone, since no DNA is present to check it. Per germline, CDR1 MDHEN and CDR2 SYDVKM. The CDR3 has 15 residues. CDR3: CASSPGAISYNEQFF.

The chain carries TRBV10-3 and TRBJ2-5. The CDR3 is 15 residues long. In germline, CDR1 is ENHRY, CDR2 SYGVKD. CDR3 amino acids: CAISESVDAQETQYF.

This clonotype shows up as medium-sized by frequency. The gene calls are TRBV28 and TRBJ2-5; with no DNA, the TCRdb D assignment of TRBD2 cannot be verified. Germline V gene sequence: CDR1 MDHEN, CDR2 SYDVKM. The CDR3 runs to 16 residues. The CDR3 is CASSPGTSGGQETQYF.

In terms of frequency, this clonotype is medium-sized. This chain links TRBV29-1 with TRBJ2-1; TCRdb names TRBD2, which stays unverified in the absence of DNA. Per the germline V gene, CDR1 is SQVTM and CDR2 is ANQGSEA. The CDR3 runs to 17 residues. This CDR3 is CSVPRSLTSGIYNEQFF.

The chain employs TRBV20-1 and TRBJ2-7; TCRdb's D gene call, TRBD1, goes unchecked for lack of DNA. Per the germline V gene, CDR1 is DFQATT and CDR2 is SNEGSKA (reference sequence). The CDR3 is 15 amino acids. The chain's CDR3 is CSARSSRGNDYEQYF.